The 10 T cell receptor beta chains listed next were all sequenced from one sample in a study of blood T cell repertoires in COVID-19. Sequenced by immunoSEQ multiplex PCR; TCRdb stores in-frame clones only, minus some. The sample lists around 130,000 clones, 90% occurring once. Sequences were obtained from peripheral blood. The receptors originated from a man aged 45-65 years with active COVID-19.

The V call is TRBV11-2, the J call TRBJ1-5, with 9 bases matching TRBD1. V gave up 2 bases and J gave up 5 bases; unmatched junction bases: 4. Germline loops: CDR1 SGHAT, CDR2 FQNNGV. This CDR3 contains 15 residues. CDR3 region: CASSLWGQGDQPQHF. The CDR3 nucleotides are TGTGCCAGCAGCTTATGGGGACAGGGAGATCAGCCCCAGCATTTT. The variable domain in full, with the rest retrieved from reference TRBV11-2 and TRBJ1-5, is EAGVAQSPRYKIIEKRQSVAFWCNPISGHATLYWYQQILGQGPKLLIQFQNNGVVDDSQLPKDRFSAERLKGVDSTLKIQPAKLEDSAVYLCASSLWGQGDQPQHFGDGTRLSIL.

The chain couples TRBV3-1 (or the pseudogene TRBV3-2) to TRBJ1-3; 9 bases align to TRBD1. The CDR3 is 15 amino acids. V gave up 1 base and J gave up 3 bases; unmatched junction bases: 1. The germline V gene encodes CDR1 LGHDT and CDR2 YNNKEL (reference sequence). CDR3 nucleotide sequence: TGTGCCAGCAGCCAAGGGGACAGGGTTGGAAACACCATATATTTT. Translation: CASSQGDRVGNTIYF.

V usage is TRBV5-6 and J usage is TRBJ1-2; D gene uncertain. CDR1 and CDR2 (germline): SGHDT, YYEEEE. This CDR3 has 15 residues. Trimming removed 2 bases at V and 4 bases at J, with 15 bases between. The CDR3 here is CASSFPGHSGYGYTF. The CDR3 coding sequence is TGTGCCAGCAGCTTTCCCGGCCATTCGGGCTATGGCTACACCTTC.

The chain carries TRBV5-1 and TRBJ1-1, with D perhaps matching TRBD1 (5 bases). V gave up 4 bases and J gave up 1 base, with 11 bases separating them. From germline, CDR1 is SGHRS and CDR2 YFSETQ. The CDR3 spans 14 residues. In nucleotides, the CDR3 is TGCGCCAGCAGCGGGATAGGACAGAACACTGAAGCTTTCTTT. Translation: CASSGIGQNTEAFF.

The CDR3 sequence: CASSYRGEAPNQPQHF. The CDR3 coding sequence is TGTGCCAGCAGTTACAGAGGTGAGGCCCCCAATCAGCCCCAGCATTTT. V is TRBV6-5 and J is TRBJ1-5; D remains ambiguous. Germline loops: CDR1 MNHEY, CDR2 SVGAGI. Trimming cost V 2 bases and J 3 bases, with 14 bases left between them. CDR3 length: 16 amino acids.

J is TRBJ2-7 and V is TRBV2, with D possibly being TRBD2 (6 bases). Trimming took 2 bases from V and 3 from J, leaving 11 bases between them. CDR1 and CDR2 from the germline V gene are SNHLY and FYNNEI. The CDR3 consists of 14 residues. In DNA form, the CDR3 reads TGTGCCAGCAGTGAAAGGGGAGGAGGCTACGAGCAGTACGTC. This codes for CASSERGGGYEQYV.

The J gene is TRBJ2-2, the V gene TRBV7-9; 8 nucleotides line up with TRBD2. Germline values: CDR1 SEHNR, CDR2 FQNEAQ (reference sequence). V shed 5 bases and J 6 bases; nucleotides not matched to a gene: 14. CDR3 length: 17 amino acids. CDR3 in DNA: TGTGCCAGCAGCCCCAAGGGAGCGGGAGTTTCGTCCGGGGAGCTGTTTTTT. The encoded protein is CASSPKGAGVSSGELFF.

This chain connects TRBV6-6 to TRBJ2-3; 8 nucleotides line up with TRBD1. This CDR3 contains 15 residues. Germline V gene lookup returns CDR1 MNHNY and CDR2 SVGAGI (reference sequence). V was clipped by 6 bases and J by 0 bases; unmatched bases: 5. This chain's CDR3 is CASSGQGTSTDTQYF. The CDR3 DNA reads TGTGCCAGCAGCGGACAGGGAACTAGCACAGATACGCAGTATTTT.

The J gene is TRBJ2-3, the V gene TRBV5-4; the match to TRBD1 covers 11 bases. The junction had 5 bases not matched to a gene; V was cut back by 4 bases and J by 4 bases. The CDR3 consists of 15 residues. The germline V gene encodes CDR1 SGHNT and CDR2 YYREEE (reference sequence). CDR3 sequence: CASSPRDRGSDTQYF. CDR3 nucleotides: TGTGCCAGCAGCCCCCGGGACAGGGGGTCAGATACGCAGTATTTT.

This chain uses TRBV24-1 with TRBJ1-2; 7 bases fit TRBD1. Germline trimming cut 3 bases from V and 4 bases from J; bases unmatched to any gene: 1. The CDR3 length is 13 residues. CDR1 is KGHDR, CDR2 SFDVKD, per germline. DNA for the CDR3: TGTGCCACCAGTGATCGGACAGGCTATGGCTACACCTTC. Its protein is CATSDRTGYGYTF.